The rows below give T cell receptor beta chains drawn from one sample of a study of T cell repertoires in cytomegalovirus infection. These receptors have no known antigen. Via MiXCR, TCRdb re-called the reads, giving one row per CDR3 protein. The sample includes about a million distinct CDR3 sequences, about 33% of them seen just once. Material: cultured CD8+ T cells from PBMCs, obtained from culture after CMV antigen stimulation. The receptors were gathered from a human donor in good health (CMV status not recorded). Some clones in this sample may be carry-over from other donors' samples. Each CDR3 is given with its conserved first and last residue. Each record gives: J gene, clone size, D gene, V gene, CDR3 protein, CDR3 DNA. D genes are given only for firm matches. Clone size is shown for a subset of rows, as once, few, many or a class of expanded clone.

J: TRBJ1-2
size: NA
D: NA
V: TRBV27
CDR3: CASTHGNRGYGYTF
DNA: TGTGCCAGCACCCACGGGAATAGGGGCTATGGCTACACCTTC

J: TRBJ2-5
size: many
D: TRBD2
V: TRBV5-4
CDR3: CASQKASGAQETQYF
DNA: TGTGCCAGTCAGAAGGCTAGCGGGGCTCAAGAGACCCAGTACTTC

J: TRBJ2-4
size: few
D: NA
V: TRBV27
CDR3: CASGLGDPNIQYF
DNA: TGTGCCAGCGGGCTAGGGGACCCAAACATTCAGTACTTC

J: TRBJ1-1
size: once
D: NA
V: TRBV6-1
CDR3: CASSSYGFTEAFF
DNA: TGTGCCAGCAGTTCCTATGGGTTCACTGAAGCTTTCTTT

J: TRBJ2-1
size: NA
D: TRBD2
V: TRBV12-3/TRBV12-4
CDR3: CASSWPSGGAREQFF
DNA: TGTGCCAGCAGTTGGCCTAGCGGGGGGGCCAGGGAGCAGTTCTTC

J: TRBJ1-6
size: few
D: TRBD1
V: TRBV6-6
CDR3: CASNPRGLNSPLHF
DNA: TGTGCCAGCAACCCCAGGGGGCTGAATTCACCCCTCCACTTT

J: TRBJ2-1
size: few
D: TRBD1
V: TRBV28
CDR3: CASSLVGFGDSSYNEQFF
DNA: TGTGCCAGCAGTTTAGTTGGTTTCGGGGACAGTTCCTACAATGAGCAGTTCTTC

J: TRBJ2-7
size: few
D: NA
V: TRBV10-3
CDR3: CAITKGLSPYEQYF
DNA: TGTGCCATCACCAAAGGACTCTCCCCCTACGAGCAGTACTTC

J: TRBJ2-4
size: NA
D: TRBD1
V: TRBV5-6
CDR3: CASSYPGQLAKNIQYF
DNA: TGTGCCAGCAGCTACCCGGGACAGCTAGCCAAAAACATTCAGTACTTC

J: TRBJ1-2
size: NA
D: TRBD1
V: TRBV4-1
CDR3: CASSQDQGVHYGYTF
DNA: TGCGCCAGCAGCCAAGACCAGGGGGTCCACTATGGCTACACCTTC

J: TRBJ2-5
size: few
D: NA
V: TRBV10-3
CDR3: CAISESGGRRERETQYF
DNA: TGTGCCATCAGTGAGTCCGGGGGACGGCGCGAGAGAGAGACCCAGTACTTC

J: TRBJ2-1
size: few
D: NA
V: TRBV7-4
CDR3: CASTRRGLVAGNEQFF
DNA: TGTGCCAGCACCCGGAGGGGCCTAGTGGCTGGCAATGAGCAGTTCTTC

J: TRBJ1-6
size: once
D: TRBD1
V: TRBV7-6
CDR3: CANSAGTGGSNSPLHF
DNA: TGTGCCAACAGCGCCGGGACAGGGGGCTCGAATTCACCCCTCCACTTT

J: TRBJ2-5
size: few
D: TRBD2
V: TRBV7-3
CDR3: CASSLTRLAGVYTPRETQYF
DNA: TGTGCCAGCAGCTTAACAAGACTAGCGGGGGTTTATACCCCCCGGGAGACCCAGTACTTC

J: TRBJ2-1
size: NA
D: NA
V: TRBV4-2
CDR3: CASSQEEGGAYEQFF
DNA: TGTGCCAGCAGCCAAGAAGAAGGGGGGGCCTATGAGCAGTTCTTC

J: TRBJ1-1
size: NA
D: NA
V: TRBV7-3
CDR3: CTSSLTDENTEAFF
DNA: TGTACCAGCAGCTTAACTGACGAGAACACTGAAGCTTTCTTT

J: TRBJ2-1
size: NA
D: NA
V: TRBV6-2/TRBV6-3
CDR3: CASSYSWQANEQFF
DNA: TGTGCCAGCAGTTACTCTTGGCAGGCCAATGAGCAGTTCTTC

J: TRBJ1-5
size: few
D: TRBD1
V: TRBV6-2/TRBV6-3
CDR3: CASTQLGGGNQPQHF
DNA: TGTGCCAGCACCCAACTAGGGGGCGGCAATCAGCCCCAGCATTTT

J: TRBJ1-5
size: many
D: NA
V: TRBV6-1
CDR3: CASTRRSFDVPQHF
DNA: TGTGCCAGCACCAGAAGGTCGTTTGACGTCCCCCAGCATTTT

J: TRBJ2-3
size: NA
D: TRBD2
V: TRBV4-1
CDR3: CASSQEKTGGADTQYF
DNA: TGCGCCAGCAGCCAAGAAAAAACGGGGGGGGCAGATACGCAGTATTTT

J: TRBJ1-6
size: NA
D: TRBD1
V: TRBV6-1
CDR3: CASSEGQSSPLHF
DNA: TGTGCCAGCAGTGAGGGACAGTCATCACCCCTCCACTTT

J: TRBJ2-5
size: few
D: NA
V: TRBV28
CDR3: CASSRPAIRGLETQYF
DNA: TGTGCCAGCAGCCGCCCTGCCATCCGGGGCTTGGAGACCCAGTACTTC